One sample yielded the 3 T cell receptor beta chains listed below, sequenced in a study of OX40 agonist ivuxolimab in advanced cancers. Here immunoSEQ multiplex PCR was the method, and the copy in TCRdb shows in-frame clones only, minus some. The data hold 55,000 to 75,000 clones, with more than 80% observed a single time. Sequenced material: CD4+ or CD8+ T cells sorted from blood, taken in a trial of the OX40 agonist ivuxolimab. These receptors came from an adult with an advanced solid tumor such as melanoma, head and neck, liver or kidney cancer.

The CDR3 loop reads CASSSVSGQREVYGYTF. CDR3 DNA: TGTGCCAGCAGTTCCGTAAGCGGACAGAGAGAGGTTTATGGCTACACCTTC. The chain combines TRBV28 with TRBJ1-2; tentatively, D is TRBD1 (6 bases). With 4 bases removed from V and 5 bases from J, the gap between germline ends came to 23 bases. Per the germline V gene, CDR1 is MDHEN and CDR2 is SYDVKM. The CDR3 covers 17 residues.

The V gene is TRBV7-8, the J gene TRBJ1-5; the match to TRBD1 covers 8 bases. J gave up 6 bases and V 5 bases, and 6 bases lay outside the gene matches. The CDR3 covers 14 residues. Germline V gives CDR1 SGHVS, CDR2 FQNEAQ. This CDR3 is CASSKQGAGQPQHF. Written as DNA, the CDR3 is TGTGCCAGCAGCAAGCAGGGGGCGGGTCAGCCCCAGCATTTT.

The chain's CDR3 is CASSQAASGYTDTQYF. The CDR3 DNA follows: TGCGCCAGCAGCCAAGCTGCTAGCGGATACACAGATACGCAGTATTTT. V gene TRBV4-1 combines with J gene TRBJ2-3; 7 positions agree with TRBD2. V was clipped by 1 base and J by 2 bases; unmatched bases: 6. Per the germline V gene, CDR1 is MGHRA and CDR2 is YSYEKL. There are 16 residues in the CDR3.